The clone carrying this TCR beta chain was seen ten or more times. Its antigen remains unidentified. From germline, CDR1 is SGHTA and CDR2 FQGNSA. The CDR3 has 13 amino acids. V lost 7 bases to trimming and J lost 7 bases, with 14 bases between them. The record originates from a study of T cells after yellow fever vaccination. Study in general: The fractions with low cell numbers were processed using SMART-Seq v4 Ultra Low Input. Study-level results: Reappearance after the booster was seen for most primary-vaccination clones, at around 95% CD4 and around 88% CD8. Faster peaking, at day 5 versus 15, marked a secondary response that was weaker.

5'RACE template switching generated TCR cDNA, adding a universal primer site and UMIs. MiXCR, run by TCRdb on the 5' RACE reads, gives a single entry per CDR3 protein. The data hold fewer than 350,000 distinct CDR3 sequences, with more than 8.5% observed a single time. This clonotype originated in a young man who received the YFV17D yellow fever vaccine. V gene TRBV7-2 combines with J gene TRBJ2-1, with no clear D. This sample comprised PBMCs, obtained on the day of the first yellow fever vaccination. The CDR3: CASTNISPNEQFF. The CDR3 DNA reads TGTGCCAGCACCAATATTTCCCCTAATGAGCAGTTCTTC. Together with reference TRBV7-2 and TRBJ2-1, the CDR3 gives the full variable domain: GAGVSQSPSNKVTEKGKDVELRCDPISGHTALYWYRQSLGQGLEFLIYFQGNSAPDKSGLPSDRFSAERTGGSVSTLTIQRTQQEDSAVYLCASTNISPNEQFFGPGTRLTVL.